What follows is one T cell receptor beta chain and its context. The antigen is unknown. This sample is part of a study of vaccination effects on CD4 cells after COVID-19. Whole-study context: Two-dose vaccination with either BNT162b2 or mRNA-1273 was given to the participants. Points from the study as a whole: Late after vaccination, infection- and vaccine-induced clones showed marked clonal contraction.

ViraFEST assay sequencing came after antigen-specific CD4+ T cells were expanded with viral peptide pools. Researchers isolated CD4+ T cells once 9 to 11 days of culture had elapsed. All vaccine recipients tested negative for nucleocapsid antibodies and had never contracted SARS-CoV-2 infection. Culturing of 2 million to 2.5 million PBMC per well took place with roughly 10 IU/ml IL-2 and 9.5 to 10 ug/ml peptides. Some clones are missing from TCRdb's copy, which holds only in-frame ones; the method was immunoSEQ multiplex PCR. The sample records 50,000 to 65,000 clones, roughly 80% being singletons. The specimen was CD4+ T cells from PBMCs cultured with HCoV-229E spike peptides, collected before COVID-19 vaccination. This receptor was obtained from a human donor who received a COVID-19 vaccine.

CDR3 protein: CASSLVPSGGTQETQYF. DNA for the CDR3: TGCGCCAGCAGCTTGGTCCCTAGCGGGGGGACACAAGAGACCCAGTACTTC. The chain combines TRBV5-1 with TRBJ2-5; 11 bases map to TRBD2. This CDR3 has 17 residues. V was clipped by 0 bases and J by 2 bases; unmatched bases: 6. The germline gives CDR1 SGHRS, CDR2 YFSETQ.